This T cell receptor (beta chain) originates from a study of T cell repertoires in cytomegalovirus infection. Across the whole study: CMV infection plus the matching HLA type was flagged by public TCR beta signatures.

This clonotype has only a few counts. TCRdb reanalysed the reads using MiXCR and keeps one entry per CDR3 protein. This sample has around 530,000 distinct CDR3 sequences; 26% occur once, and the top ten carry approximately 13%. CDR3 length: 18 amino acids. Germline V gene data show CDR1 as LNHDA and CDR2 as SQIVND (reference sequence). Trimming removed 3 bases at V and 0 bases at J, with 18 bases between. This TCR derives from a human donor in good health (CMV status not recorded). Some clones in this sample may be carry-over from other donors' samples. V is TRBV19 and J is TRBJ2-1; D unclear. Sequencing was carried out using PBMCs. This chain's CDR3 is CASSMSPVISLSYNEQFF. In DNA, the CDR3 is TGTGCCAGTAGTATGTCCCCCGTGATTAGCCTCTCCTACAATGAGCAGTTCTTC.